These 27 T cell receptor beta chains were all obtained from the same sample, sequenced in a study of a mutant IDH1 vaccine in newly diagnosed glioma. Clones were sequenced by immunoSEQ multiplex PCR, and TCRdb holds only the in-frame ones, with some missing. The profile shows more than 80,000 clones, 83% of them singletons. Time point defined: baseline, week 1 (first vaccination visit). The treatment was: pre-vaccination baseline after standard-of-care therapy. This specimen consisted of PBMCs, obtained from a glioma patient treated with radiotherapy, temozolomide or both. The source is a woman in her fifties or sixties with glioma.

This clone was observed once. The chain is built from TRBV6-1 and TRBJ1-1, with D unresolved. Germline loops: CDR1 MNHNS, CDR2 SASEGT. This CDR3 has 13 residues. Trimming removed 8 bases from V and 0 bases from J, with 10 bases in between. The CDR3 reads CASSTPMNTEAFF. CDR3 nucleotides: TGTGCCAGCTCGACGCCGATGAACACTGAAGCTTTCTTT.

The rearrangement joins TRBV13 to TRBJ1-3, with D possibly being TRBD1 (5 bases). Trimming pared 4 bases from V and 1 base from J, leaving 11 bases between. The CDR3 totals 15 residues. Looked up from germline, CDR1 is PRHDT and CDR2 is FYEKMQ (reference sequence). The CDR3 sequence: CASSSRDDSGNTIYF. The CDR3 bases are TGTGCCAGCAGCTCCCGGGACGATTCTGGAAACACCATATATTTT.

This clone was recorded once. The chain carries TRBV27 and TRBJ1-5; 10 nucleotides agree with TRBD1. The CDR3 is made up of 14 amino acids. The J segment lost 6 bases and the V segment lost 6 bases, leaving 5 bases of the junction unmatched. Germline CDR1 is MNHEY and CDR2 is SMNVEV (reference sequence). Here the CDR3 reads CASSRTGGGQPQHF. CDR3 sequence (DNA): TGTGCCAGCAGCAGGACAGGGGGAGGTCAGCCCCAGCATTTT.

This clone was seen a single time. The chain joins TRBV19 to TRBJ2-2; D is uncertain. The CDR3 spans 12 residues. The V and J ends lost 5 bases and 6 bases respectively, with 7 bases between them. Germline assignment: CDR1 LNHDA and CDR2 SQIVND (reference sequence). DNA for the CDR3: TGTGCCAGTAGTTCTTACGCCGGGGAGCTGTTTTTT. This codes for CASSSYAGELFF.

The rearrangement links TRBV6-5 to TRBJ2-1; the D gene is possibly TRBD1 (6 bases). This CDR3 has 15 residues. V lost 5 bases to trimming and J lost 4 bases, with 15 bases between them. Germline CDR1 MNHEY, CDR2 SVGAGI. CDR3 coding DNA: TGTGCCAGCAGTGTGGAACAGGGCCGATACAATGAGCAGTTCTTC. It encodes CASSVEQGRYNEQFF.

The chain combines TRBV5-1 with TRBJ2-5; D uncertain. V was shortened by 2 bases and J by 2 bases, with 7 bases between the two germline ends. The CDR3 loop spans 13 amino acids. Germline CDR1 and CDR2: SGHRS and YFSETQ. The CDR3 DNA follows: TGCGCCAGCAGCTTCGGGCCTCAAGAGACCCAGTACTTC. It specifies CASSFGPQETQYF.

The chain joins TRBV5-1 to TRBJ2-3; 7 bases are a match to TRBD2. Germline lookup yields CDR1 SGHRS and CDR2 YFSETQ. The V gene end was trimmed by 5 bases and the J gene end by 10 bases; junction bases not matched to a gene: 13. This CDR3 comprises 14 residues. CDR3 sequence (DNA): TGCGCCAGCAGATCTAGGACTAGAGAACGGGCGCAGTATTTT. It encodes CASRSRTRERAQYF.

V and J are TRBV28 and TRBJ1-1, with a possible D match to TRBD1 (6 bases). CDR3 length: 12 residues. The V and J ends lost 7 bases and 10 bases respectively, with 16 bases between them. Germline V lookup: CDR1 MDHEN, CDR2 SYDVKM. The CDR3 protein is CASTVGGHGAFF. The CDR3 nucleotides are TGTGCCAGCACTGTAGGGGGGCACGGAGCTTTCTTT.

CDR3 in DNA: TGTGCCAGCAGCTTTACGGAGCGCAATCAGCCCCAGCATTTT. Its protein product is CASSFTERNQPQHF. V and J are TRBV5-8 and TRBJ1-5; no clear D gene. Trimming stripped 2 bases from V and 2 bases from J, with 8 bases between. This CDR3 has 14 amino acids. Germline-derived CDR1 and CDR2 are SGHTS and YDEGEE.

The rearrangement joins TRBV11-2 to TRBJ2-7; 8 bases are shared with TRBD1. This CDR3 is built from 16 residues. Germline loops: CDR1 SGHAT, CDR2 FQNNGV. J lost 0 bases, V lost 5 bases, and 9 bases had no gene match. CDR3 in amino acids: CASSHGQGWGSYEQYF. As DNA, the CDR3 is TGTGCCAGCAGCCACGGACAGGGTTGGGGCTCCTACGAGCAGTACTTC.

The gene calls are TRBV19 and TRBJ2-5, with D possibly being TRBD2 (5 bases). V lost 2 bases and J lost 5, with 12 bases in between. The germline V gene encodes CDR1 LNHDA and CDR2 SQIVND (reference sequence). The CDR3 is 14 residues long. The CDR3: CASSIRGRRETQYF. The CDR3 DNA follows: TGTGCCAGTAGTATAAGAGGAAGGAGGGAGACCCAGTACTTC. The whole variable domain, remainder taken from reference TRBV19 and TRBJ2-5, is DGGITQSPKYLFRKEGQNVTLSCEQNLNHDAMYWYRQDPGQGLRLIYYSQIVNDFQKGDIAEGYSVSREKKESFPLTVTSAQKNPTAFYLCASSIRGRRETQYFGPGTRLLVL.

The chain combines TRBV2 with TRBJ2-1; a weak D match, TRBD2 (7 bases). The CDR3 covers 14 residues. V lost 8 bases and J 3 bases, leaving 14 bases between the germline ends. The germline V gene encodes CDR1 SNHLY and CDR2 FYNNEI. This CDR3 is CASRGEGGYNEQFF. The DNA of the CDR3 is TGTGCCAGCCGGGGGGAAGGGGGCTACAATGAGCAGTTCTTC.

The rearrangement links TRBV2 to TRBJ2-3; the D is unclear. The CDR3 has 13 amino acids. V lost 11 bases and J lost 2, with 14 bases in between. CDR1 is SNHLY and CDR2 is FYNNEI in the germline V gene. The CDR3 DNA is TGTGCCGGCCTGAGAGATTTCACAGATACGCAGTATTTT. Protein: CAGLRDFTDTQYF.

The chain uses TRBV5-1 and TRBJ1-2, with D possibly being TRBD1 (6 bases). Trimming took 0 bases from V and 7 from J, leaving 19 bases between them. The germline gives CDR1 SGHRS, CDR2 YFSETQ. The CDR3 has 16 amino acids. In nucleotides, the CDR3 is TGCGCCAGCAGCTTGGAGCTAGGGGGTGCGGGTCCTGGCTACACCTTC. Its translation: CASSLELGGAGPGYTF.

The rearrangement links TRBV11-3 to TRBJ2-7; the D gene is possibly TRBD1 (5 bases). This CDR3 is 13 amino acids long. Per the germline V gene, CDR1 is SGHNT and CDR2 is YENEEA. V was shortened by 5 bases and J by 3 bases, with 11 bases between the two germline ends. CDR3 DNA: TGTGCCAGCAGCCCAGGGCTCTTCTACGAGCAGTACTTC. Its translation is CASSPGLFYEQYF. Variable domain in full (rest from reference TRBV11-3 and TRBJ2-7): EAGVVQSPRYKIIEKKQPVAFWCNPISGHNTLYWYLQNLGQGPELLIRYENEEAVDDSQLPKDRFSAERLKGVDSTLKIQPAELGDSAVYLCASSPGLFYEQYFGPGTRLTVT.

The rearrangement joins TRBV28 to TRBJ1-3; TRBD1 might be the D (5 bases). Trimming took off 6 bases at V and 0 bases at J, with 12 bases between the two ends. This CDR3 is built from 15 residues. CDR1 and CDR2 (germline): MDHEN, SYDVKM. Written as DNA, the CDR3 is TGTGCCAGCAGCCCTGGGACCGTCTCTGGAAACACCATATATTTT. The encoded protein is CASSPGTVSGNTIYF.

CDR3 coding DNA: TGCGCCAGCAGCTTGGAGGGGGCATATTCACCCCTCCACTTT. It translates to CASSLEGAYSPLHF. The chain uses TRBV5-1 and TRBJ1-6; 7 bases agree with TRBD1. CDR1 and CDR2 from the germline V gene are SGHRS and YFSETQ. V lost 0 bases and J lost 8; bases outside the gene matches: 2. The CDR3 contains 14 residues.

This clone was detected a few times. The chain couples TRBV5-4 to TRBJ1-1; D is unclear. The CDR3 has 13 amino acids. From germline, CDR1 is SGHNT and CDR2 YYREEE (reference sequence). Trimming left V 5 bases short and J 6 bases short, with 14 bases between. CDR3 nucleotides: TGTGCCAGCAGTCCGAGCCGAGGTTCTGAAGCTTTCTTT. Its translation is CASSPSRGSEAFF.

The rearrangement joins TRBV6-1 to TRBJ2-2; TRBD2 aligns across 12 bases. In germline, CDR1 is MNHNS, CDR2 SASEGT. Trimming removed 4 bases from V and 6 bases from J; junction bases left unmatched: 3. The CDR3 is 15 amino acids. The CDR3 loop is CASSASGGVSGELFF. DNA of the CDR3: TGTGCCAGCAGTGCTAGCGGGGGGGTTTCCGGGGAGCTGTTTTTT.

V usage is TRBV29-1 and J usage is TRBJ2-3; 12 bases are shared with TRBD2. Germline V gives CDR1 SQVTM, CDR2 ANQGSEA. The CDR3 is 15 amino acids. The ends lost 4 bases at V and 7 bases at J; junction bases unmatched: 9. The CDR3 sequence is CSVASGGVNGHTQYF. The DNA of the CDR3 is TGCAGCGTTGCTAGCGGGGGGGTGAATGGCCATACGCAGTATTTT.

The chain combines TRBV2 with TRBJ1-5; D not resolved. V was shortened by 2 bases and J by 4 bases, with 9 bases between the two germline ends. This CDR3 has 14 residues. Germline V lookup: CDR1 SNHLY, CDR2 FYNNEI. The CDR3 DNA is TGTGCCAGCAGTGAAATCAGTAGGAATCAGCCCCAGCATTTT. Translation gives CASSEISRNQPQHF.

V and J are TRBV5-1 and TRBJ1-1; no reliable D call. Germline CDR1 reads SGHRS; CDR2 reads YFSETQ. This CDR3 has 15 amino acids. V dropped 2 bases and J dropped 0 bases, with 11 bases sitting between them. The CDR3 here is CASSLGPDLNTEAFF. The CDR3 bases are TGCGCCAGCAGCTTAGGACCGGACCTGAACACTGAAGCTTTCTTT. Variable domain in full (rest from reference TRBV5-1 and TRBJ1-1): KAGVTQTPRYLIKTRGQQVTLSCSPISGHRSVSWYQQTPGQGLQFLFEYFSETQRNKGNFPGRFSGRQFSNSRSEMNVSTLELGDSALYLCASSLGPDLNTEAFFGQGTRLTVV.

CDR3 sequence (DNA): TGTGCCAGCAGCTTAGCGTCCGGGTTACGGGGTGAAAAACTGTTTTTT. This translates into CASSLASGLRGEKLFF. The chain is built from TRBV7-9 and TRBJ1-4; D not certain. Germline V CDR1 and CDR2: SEHNR, FQNEAQ (reference sequence). V was shortened by 0 bases and J by 7 bases, with 15 bases between the two germline ends. The CDR3 extends over 16 amino acids.

This clone was detected once. This rearrangement joins TRBV9 to TRBJ1-2; 10 bases fit TRBD1. Germline CDR1 reads SGDLS; CDR2 reads YYNGEE. The V gene end was trimmed by 2 bases and the J gene end by 6 bases; junction bases not matched to a gene: 4. This CDR3 region has 14 residues. The CDR3 spells CASSVRGTGDGYTF. CDR3 coding DNA: TGTGCCAGCAGCGTTAGGGGGACAGGGGATGGCTACACCTTC. Based on the CDR3 plus reference TRBV9 and TRBJ1-2, the full variable domain is DSGVTQTPKHLITATGQRVTLRCSPRSGDLSVYWYQQSLDQGLQFLIQYYNGEERAKGNILERFSAQQFPDLHSELNLSSLELGDSALYFCASSVRGTGDGYTFGSGTRLTVV.

V and J are TRBV5-1 and TRBJ2-1; 7 nucleotides agree with TRBD2. Germline CDR1 and CDR2: SGHRS and YFSETQ. V trimming: 4 bases; J trimming: 7 bases; junction bases outside the gene matches: 5. The CDR3 loop spans 13 amino acids. CDR3 protein: CASSPGLPNEQFF. CDR3 in DNA: TGCGCCAGCAGCCCGGGACTACCGAATGAGCAGTTCTTC. The entire variable domain, with the rest obtained from reference TRBV5-1 and TRBJ2-1, is as follows: KAGVTQTPRYLIKTRGQQVTLSCSPISGHRSVSWYQQTPGQGLQFLFEYFSETQRNKGNFPGRFSGRQFSNSRSEMNVSTLELGDSALYLCASSPGLPNEQFFGPGTRLTVL.

The V call is TRBV5-1, the J call TRBJ1-2; 12 bases align to TRBD1. Germline CDR1 reads SGHRS; CDR2 reads YFSETQ. Trimming took 4 bases from V and 6 from J; bases not matched to a gene: 7. CDR3 length equals 15 residues. CDR3 bases: TGCGCCAGCAGCCCGGGGACAGGGGGCACTGATGGCTACACCTTC. This encodes CASSPGTGGTDGYTF.

The chain combines TRBV25-1 with TRBJ1-4; D is uncertain. Germline V gives CDR1 MGHDK, CDR2 SYGVNS. Deletions cut 4 bases from V and 3 bases from J, with 15 bases between. The CDR3 runs 16 residues. This CDR3 is CASSATPLRANEKLFF. The CDR3 coding sequence is TGTGCCAGCAGTGCGACTCCACTGAGGGCTAATGAAAAACTGTTTTTT.